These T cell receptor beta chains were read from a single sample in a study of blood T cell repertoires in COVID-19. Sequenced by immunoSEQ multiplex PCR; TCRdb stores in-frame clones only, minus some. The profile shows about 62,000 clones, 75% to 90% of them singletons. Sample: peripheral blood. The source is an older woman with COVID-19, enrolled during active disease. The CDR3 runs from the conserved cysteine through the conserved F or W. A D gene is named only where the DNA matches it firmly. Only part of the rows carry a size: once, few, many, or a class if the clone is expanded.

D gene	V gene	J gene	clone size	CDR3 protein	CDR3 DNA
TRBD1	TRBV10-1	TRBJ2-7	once	CASSARDSSYEQYF	TGCGCCAGCAGTGCTCGGGACAGCTCCTACGAGCAGTACTTC
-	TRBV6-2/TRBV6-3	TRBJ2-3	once	CASSYTFSTDTQYF	TGTGCCAGCAGTTATACATTCAGCACAGATACGCAGTATTTT
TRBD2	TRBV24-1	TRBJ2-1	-	CATSEPGTSGTYYNEQFF	TGTGCCACCAGTGAGCCCGGGACTAGCGGGACGTACTACAATGAGCAGTTCTTC
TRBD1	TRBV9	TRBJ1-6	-	CASSVTGVYNSPLHF	TGTGCCAGCAGCGTCACAGGGGTCTACAATTCACCCCTCCACTTT
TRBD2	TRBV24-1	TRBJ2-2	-	CATSDLSYKTGGPNTGELFF	TGTGCCACCAGTGATTTGTCCTATAAAACGGGGGGACCCAACACCGGGGAGCTGTTTTTT
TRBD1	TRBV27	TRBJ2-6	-	CASRESLQGAGANVLTF	TGTGCCAGCAGGGAAAGTCTACAGGGGGCTGGGGCCAACGTCCTGACTTTC
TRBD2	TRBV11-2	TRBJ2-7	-	CASSQGLAGADEQYF	TGTGCCAGCAGCCAAGGACTAGCGGGAGCGGACGAGCAGTACTTC
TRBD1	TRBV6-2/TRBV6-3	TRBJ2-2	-	CASSYLTGGADTGELFF	TGTGCCAGCAGTTACTTAACAGGGGGCGCGGACACCGGGGAGCTGTTTTTT
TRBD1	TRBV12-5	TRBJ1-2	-	CASGYGTGGLDGYTF	TGTGCTAGTGGTTATGGGACAGGGGGCCTCGATGGCTACACCTTC
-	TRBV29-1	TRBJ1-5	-	CSAKQGSNQPQHF	TGCAGCGCGAAACAGGGTTCCAATCAGCCCCAGCATTTT
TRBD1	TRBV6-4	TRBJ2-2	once	CASRQGTNTGELFF	TGTGCCAGCAGACAGGGGACGAACACCGGGGAGCTGTTTTTT
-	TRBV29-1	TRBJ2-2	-	CSVERGTGELFF	TGCAGCGTTGAAAGGGGGACCGGGGAGCTGTTTTTT
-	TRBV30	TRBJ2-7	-	CAWSPRGANEQYF	TGTGCCTGGAGTCCCAGGGGCGCGAACGAGCAGTACTTC
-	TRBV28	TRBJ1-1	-	CASSLGLGGTEAFF	TGTGCCAGCAGTTTGGGGCTCGGGGGGACTGAAGCTTTCTTT
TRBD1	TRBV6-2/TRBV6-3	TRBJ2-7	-	CASSYSRPGTGSPTEQYF	TGTGCCAGCAGTTACTCTCGACCCGGGACAGGTTCTCCTACTGAGCAGTACTTC
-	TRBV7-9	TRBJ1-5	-	CASGGGSDQPQHF	TGTGCCAGCGGAGGAGGTTCAGATCAGCCCCAGCATTTT
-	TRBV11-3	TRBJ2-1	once	CASSLEGGTYNEQFF	TGTGCCAGCAGCTTAGAGGGAGGTACCTACAATGAGCAGTTCTTC
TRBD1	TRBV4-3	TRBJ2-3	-	CASSQGTGGPDTQYF	TGCGCCAGCAGCCAAGGGACAGGGGGACCAGATACGCAGTATTTT
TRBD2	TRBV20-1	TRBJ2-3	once	CSASGTSGYTDTQYF	TGCAGTGCTAGTGGGACTAGCGGGTACACAGATACGCAGTATTTT
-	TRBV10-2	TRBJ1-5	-	CASSESSLNQPQHF	TGCGCCAGCAGTGAGTCGTCGTTGAATCAGCCCCAGCATTTT
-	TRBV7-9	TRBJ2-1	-	CASSRYNEQFF	TGTGCCAGCAGCCGTTACAATGAGCAGTTCTTC
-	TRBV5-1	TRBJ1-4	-	CASSPGGLREKLFF	TGCGCCAGCAGCCCGGGGGGCTTACGTGAAAAACTGTTTTTT
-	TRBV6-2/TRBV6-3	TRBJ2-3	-	CASSYISDRQDTQYF	TGTGCCAGCAGTTACATTAGTGACAGGCAAGATACGCAGTATTTT
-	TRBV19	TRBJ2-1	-	CASSIRFSGTYNEQFF	TGTGCCAGTAGTATCCGCTTTAGCGGAACCTACAATGAGCAGTTCTTC
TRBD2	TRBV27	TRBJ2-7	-	CASRSGSVSYEQYF	TGTGCCAGCAGGAGCGGGAGCGTCTCCTACGAGCAGTACTTC
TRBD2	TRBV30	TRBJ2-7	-	CASTGTSGTYEQYF	TGTGCCTCTACGGGGACTAGCGGGACTTACGAGCAGTACTTC
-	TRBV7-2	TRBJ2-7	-	CASSLQGSSYEQYF	TGTGCCAGCAGCTTACAGGGAAGCTCCTACGAGCAGTACTTC
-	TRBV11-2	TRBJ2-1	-	CASSLGLGLAFNEQFF	TGTGCCAGCAGCTTAGGGCTTGGGCTAGCGTTCAATGAGCAGTTCTTC
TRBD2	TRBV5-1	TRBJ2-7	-	CASSPGLAGGSYEQYF	TGCGCCAGCAGCCCGGGACTAGCGGGAGGATCATACGAGCAGTACTTC
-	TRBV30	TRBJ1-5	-	CAWSLGNQPQHF	TGTGCCTGGAGTTTAGGCAATCAGCCCCAGCATTTT
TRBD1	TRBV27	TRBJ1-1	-	CASRFGQGYRAFF	TGTGCCAGCAGGTTCGGACAGGGTTATAGAGCTTTCTTT
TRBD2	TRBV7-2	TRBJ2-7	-	CASSSAGTSVYEQYF	TGTGCCAGCAGCTCTGCCGGGACTAGCGTCTACGAGCAGTACTTC
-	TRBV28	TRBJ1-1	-	CASSTAGGKNTEAFF	TGTGCCAGCAGTACTGCGGGAGGGAAGAACACTGAAGCTTTCTTT
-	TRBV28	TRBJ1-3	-	CASRNSLSGNTIYF	TGTGCCAGCAGGAACAGTCTCTCTGGAAACACCATATATTTT
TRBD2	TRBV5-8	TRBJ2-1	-	CASTLQTSGRVEQFF	TGTGCCAGCACCCTGCAGACTAGCGGGAGGGTTGAGCAGTTCTTC
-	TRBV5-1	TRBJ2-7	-	CASSLWTALYEQYF	TGCGCCAGCAGCTTGTGGACAGCCCTCTACGAGCAGTACTTC
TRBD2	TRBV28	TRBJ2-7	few	CASSLEGLAALYEQYF	TGTGCCAGCAGTCTCGAAGGGCTAGCGGCGCTTTACGAGCAGTACTTC
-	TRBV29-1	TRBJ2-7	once	CSVEVRSSYGQYF	TGCAGCGTTGAAGTACGGAGCTCCTACGGGCAGTACTTC
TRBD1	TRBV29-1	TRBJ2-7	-	CSVTRQGGSYEQYF	TGCAGCGTTACTAGACAGGGGGGCTCCTACGAGCAGTACTTC
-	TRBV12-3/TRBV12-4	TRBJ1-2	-	CASSLTRSGGYTF	TGTGCCAGCAGTTTAACCAGATCAGGTGGCTACACCTTC
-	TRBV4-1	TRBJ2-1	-	CASSQEGQGYNEQFF	TGCGCCAGCAGCCAAGAAGGGCAGGGCTACAATGAGCAGTTCTTC
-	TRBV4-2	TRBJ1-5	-	CASSQDGAASNQPQHF	TGTGCCAGCAGCCAAGATGGGGCCGCTAGCAATCAGCCCCAGCATTTT
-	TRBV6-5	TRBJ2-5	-	CASKRVGVETQYF	TGTGCCAGCAAAAGGGTGGGAGTCGAGACCCAGTACTTC
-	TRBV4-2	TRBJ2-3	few	CASSQVPGTSTDTQYF	TGTGCCAGCAGCCAAGTACCCGGGACTAGCACAGATACGCAGTATTTT
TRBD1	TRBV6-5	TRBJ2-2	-	CASRGTGLTGELFF	TGTGCCAGCAGGGGGACAGGGCTGACCGGGGAGCTGTTTTTT
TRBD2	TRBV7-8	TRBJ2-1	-	CASSLVQRDIYNEQFF	TGTGCCAGCAGCTTAGTACAGCGGGATATATACAATGAGCAGTTCTTC
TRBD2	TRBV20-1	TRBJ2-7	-	CSASSGESSYEQYF	TGCAGTGCTAGTAGCGGGGAAAGCTCCTACGAGCAGTACTTC
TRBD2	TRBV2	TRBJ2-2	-	CASSSPSGLAGELFF	TGTGCCAGCAGTTCGCCTAGCGGTTTAGCCGGGGAGCTGTTTTTT
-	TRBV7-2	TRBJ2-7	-	CASSLAGVGGGVEQYF	TGTGCCAGCAGCTTAGCGGGAGTAGGGGGGGGAGTAGAGCAGTACTTC
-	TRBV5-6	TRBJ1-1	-	CASSLTTGLNTEAFF	TGTGCCAGCAGCCTTACTACAGGCTTGAACACTGAAGCTTTCTTT
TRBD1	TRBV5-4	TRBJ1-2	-	CASSSPGQGENGYTF	TGTGCCAGCAGCTCCCCGGGACAGGGGGAGAATGGCTACACCTTC
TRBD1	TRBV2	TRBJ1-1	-	CASSAHPRDRQNTEAFF	TGTGCCAGCAGTGCCCATCCACGGGACAGGCAGAACACTGAAGCTTTCTTT
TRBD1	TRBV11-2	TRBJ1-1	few	CASSRQGESFF	TGTGCCAGCAGCCGACAGGGGGAGTCTTTCTTT
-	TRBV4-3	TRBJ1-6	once	CASSQVRDSPLHF	TGCGCCAGCAGCCAAGTGCGGGACTCACCCCTCCACTTT